This T cell receptor (beta chain) was profiled in a study of T cells expressing NK-cell markers. The germline V gene has CDR1 ENHRY and CDR2 SYGVKD. The CDR3 length is 15 residues. TCRdb processed the 5' RACE reads again and assigns one entry to each CDR3 protein, with no DNA. This sample's table has hundreds of thousands of distinct CDR3 sequences. This chain joins TRBV10-3 and TRBJ2-7; TCRdb proposes TRBD1, but this gene call is untestable without DNA. The specimen was blood T cells: a sorted CD56 or NKG2C T cell subset, CD4+ or CD8+ T cells, or bulk PBMC T cells (not recorded which). The sequence was obtained from a man aged 18-70 years in good health. The CDR3 here is CAISGGTGMAYEQYF.